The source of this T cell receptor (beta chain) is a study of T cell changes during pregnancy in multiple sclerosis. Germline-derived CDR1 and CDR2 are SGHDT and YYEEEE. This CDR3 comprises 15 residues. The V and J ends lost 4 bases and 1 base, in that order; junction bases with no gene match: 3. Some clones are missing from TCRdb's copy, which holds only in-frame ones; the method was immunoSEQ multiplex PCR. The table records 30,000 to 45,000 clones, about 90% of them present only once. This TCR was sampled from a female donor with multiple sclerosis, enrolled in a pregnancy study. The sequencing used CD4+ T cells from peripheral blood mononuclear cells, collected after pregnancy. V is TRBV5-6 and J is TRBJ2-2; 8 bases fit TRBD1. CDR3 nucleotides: TGTGCCAGCAGCCTTACAGGGGGGAACACCGGGGAGCTGTTTTTT. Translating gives CASSLTGGNTGELFF.